The 26 T cell receptor beta chains below all came from one sample that was sequenced in a study of response to subunit inactivated influenza vaccine (dated by TCRdb to 2017 to 2018). The library came from RT-PCR. The sequencer was an Illumina HiSeq 2500. TCRdb reran the public reads through fastp at Q25 and MiXCR, keeping productive beta chains. Rows matching on CDR3 protein sequence are summarized as one entry with the most common DNA and genes. This sample has some 570,000 distinct CDR3 sequences in its table, and around 10% of those were observed once. The top ten clones comprise 11% of the sample. The data also belong to a second study, concerning T cells expressing NK-cell markers. The second paper states: 5'RACE template switching, by which a universal primer site and unique molecular identifiers were added, was used to make TCR beta cDNA libraries.

Sequencing was performed on PBMCs from blood, taken on the day of vaccination. These receptors all come from a man in his forties or fifties who received an inactivated influenza vaccine. Donor details come from another sample of the same person, matched by shared clones.

The chain joins TRBV12-3 or TRBV12-4 to TRBJ1-1; unclear D gene. V was shortened by 3 bases and J by 1 base, with 9 bases between the two germline ends. This CDR3 is 14 amino acids long. For the CDR3, the DNA is TGTGCCAGCAGTTTCTTGCAGAAGAACACTGAAGCTTTCTTT. Translating it yields CASSFLQKNTEAFF.

Only a few counts were recorded for this clonotype. This chain links TRBV12-3 or TRBV12-4 with TRBJ2-2, with a possible D match to TRBD1 (6 bases). CDR3 size: 15 residues. With 3 bases removed from V and 0 bases from J, the gap between germline ends came to 8 bases. DNA for the CDR3: TGTGCCAGCAGTTTGGGGACATCGAACACCGGGGAGCTGTTTTTT. Translating it yields CASSLGTSNTGELFF.

The gene calls are TRBV5-1 and TRBJ2-1, with 13 bases identical to TRBD2. The V gene end was trimmed by 4 bases and the J gene end by 8 bases; junction bases not matched to a gene: 6. The CDR3 runs to 15 residues. From germline, CDR1 is SGHRS and CDR2 YFSETQ. DNA of the CDR3: TGCGCCAGCAGCGCGGGACTAGCGGGAAGGGATGAGCAGTTCTTC. It encodes CASSAGLAGRDEQFF. Using reference TRBV5-1 and TRBJ2-1 for the parts outside the CDR3, the full variable domain is KAGVTQTPRYLIKTRGQQVTLSCSPISGHRSVSWYQQTPGQGLQFLFEYFSETQRNKGNFPGRFSGRQFSNSRSEMNVSTLELGDSALYLCASSAGLAGRDEQFFGPGTRLTVL.

CDR3 protein: CAWSVQDREGGYTF. The CDR3 nucleotides are TGTGCCTGGAGTGTTCAGGACAGGGAAGGTGGCTACACCTTC. The V call is TRBV30, the J call TRBJ1-2; TRBD1 matches 8 bases. CDR1 and CDR2 from the germline V gene are GTSNPN and SVGIG (reference sequence). There are 14 residues in the CDR3. V was pared by 0 bases and J by 7 bases, with 7 bases of the junction left unmatched.

In its sample, this clonotype was seen a few times. The V call is TRBV20-1, the J call TRBJ1-1; 7 nucleotides line up with TRBD1. This CDR3 has 15 amino acids. V shed 3 bases, J shed 2 bases, and the junction held 9 bases outside the gene matches. From germline, CDR1 is DFQATT and CDR2 SNEGSKA (reference sequence). CDR3 DNA sequence: TGCAGTGCTAGGGTATCGGGACAGAGAAACACTGAAGCTTTCTTT. Translated: CSARVSGQRNTEAFF.

Regarding this clonotype: The final CDR3 position lacks the conserved phenylalanine or tryptophan, pointing to a likely read error. The gene calls are TRBV29-1 and TRBJ2-5; 9 bases align to TRBD1. Germline CDR1 reads SQVTM; CDR2 reads ANQGSEA. Trimming took 6 bases from V and 3 from J; bases not matched to a gene: 2. This CDR3 has 12 residues. As DNA, the CDR3 is TGCAGCGTCGGGACAGGGAAAGAGACCCAGTACCTC. Translation gives CSVGTGKETQYL.

The chain carries TRBV12-3 or TRBV12-4 and TRBJ2-7; TRBD1 might be the D (7 bases). Trimming stripped 6 bases from V and 0 bases from J, with 18 bases between. CDR3 size: 16 residues. CDR3 amino acids: CASRQGGLINSYEQYF. The CDR3, as DNA: TGTGCCAGCAGGCAGGGGGGCTTAATCAACTCCTACGAGCAGTACTTC.

This clonotype was counted a single time. V and J are TRBV9 and TRBJ2-3; TRBD2 agrees at 10 bases. The CDR3 is made up of 16 amino acids. Germline V gene data show CDR1 as SGDLS and CDR2 as YYNGEE. J lost 3 bases, V lost 4 bases, and 8 bases had no gene match. This CDR3 is CASSSRLAGTTDTQYF. The DNA for the CDR3 is TGTGCCAGCAGCTCCCGACTAGCGGGTACTACAGATACGCAGTATTTT.

This clonotype has at least ten counts. An end of the junction does not agree with germline; a read error may underlie this. The chain couples TRBV4-3 to TRBJ2-5; either TRBD1 or TRBD2 may supply D (6 bases each). Germline values: CDR1 LGHNA, CDR2 YSLEER. CDR3 length: 13 residues. The DNA for the CDR3 is TGTGCCAGCAGCCAAGAGGGGGGAGAGACCCAGTACTTC. Translation gives CASSQEGGETQYF.

The J gene is TRBJ1-2, the V gene TRBV5-6, with D unresolved. CDR3 length equals 14 residues. The ends were cut back, 0 bases at V and 4 bases at J, with 10 bases in the middle. Looked up from germline, CDR1 is SGHDT and CDR2 is YYEEEE. The DNA for the CDR3 is TGTGCCAGCAGCTTGGATCCGGGGAGCTATGGCTACACCTTC. Residues: CASSLDPGSYGYTF.

The chain carries TRBV20-1 and TRBJ2-7; D may match TRBD1 or TRBD2 (5 bases each). V lost 4 bases and J 3 bases, leaving 10 bases between the germline ends. CDR1 DFQATT and CDR2 SNEGSKA come from the germline V gene (reference sequence). This CDR3 spans 12 amino acids. Here the CDR3 reads CSATGSRYEQYF. The CDR3, as DNA: TGCAGTGCTACAGGGAGCCGCTACGAGCAGTACTTC.

V gene TRBV6-5 combines with J gene TRBJ1-4, with TRBD1 identical over 12 bases. J gave up 7 bases and V 0 bases, and 3 bases lay outside the gene matches. Germline V gene lookup returns CDR1 MNHEY and CDR2 SVGAGI. The CDR3 has 16 residues. The CDR3 here is CASSYSGTGGGEKLFF. DNA of the CDR3: TGTGCCAGCAGTTACTCCGGGACAGGGGGCGGTGAAAAACTGTTTTTT.

Many counts were recorded for this clonotype. The chain links TRBV27 to TRBJ2-3; 7 bases map to TRBD2. CDR3 length: 16 residues. J lost 2 bases, V lost 5 bases, and 10 bases had no gene match. Germline lookup yields CDR1 MNHEY and CDR2 SMNVEV (reference sequence). Here the CDR3 reads CASSPRQRGTTDTQYF. For the CDR3, the DNA is TGTGCCAGCAGTCCCCGCCAGCGGGGCACCACAGATACGCAGTATTTT.

V and J are TRBV6-1 and TRBJ1-6; D is unclear. This CDR3 comprises 14 residues. V was cut by 3 bases and J by 10 bases, with 13 bases left in between. Germline V gene lookup returns CDR1 MNHNS and CDR2 SASEGT. The CDR3 DNA sequence: TGTGCCAGCAGTGATTCAAATTCGGCCTCACCCCTCCACTTT. Protein: CASSDSNSASPLHF.

This chain joins TRBV12-3 or TRBV12-4 and TRBJ2-5, with TRBD1 identical over 9 bases. The CDR3 covers 16 residues. V was clipped by 6 bases and J by 0 bases; unmatched bases: 8. The chain's CDR3 is CASSGRTGVDQETQYF. CDR3 sequence (DNA): TGTGCCAGCAGCGGACGGACAGGGGTGGACCAAGAGACCCAGTACTTC.

This clonotype occurred many times. This chain links TRBV10-2 with TRBJ2-7; D ambiguous. V was trimmed by 4 bases and J by 0 bases, leaving 4 bases between them. The CDR3 runs 12 residues. Germline V gene data show CDR1 as WSHSY and CDR2 as SAAADI. The chain's CDR3 is CASSGTSYEQYF. The CDR3 nucleotides are TGCGCCAGCAGTGGGACCTCCTACGAGCAGTACTTC.

This clonotype was seen a handful of times. The chain employs TRBV12-3 or TRBV12-4 and TRBJ1-2, with D possibly being TRBD1 (5 bases). This CDR3 has 14 amino acids. V dropped 5 bases and J dropped 0 bases, with 10 bases sitting between them. Here the CDR3 reads CASSGTATNYGYTF. In DNA form, the CDR3 reads TGTGCCAGCAGTGGGACCGCAACTAACTATGGCTACACCTTC.

This clonotype was seen only a few times. The J gene is TRBJ1-1, the V gene TRBV5-1, with TRBD1 identical over 8 bases. V was clipped by 2 bases and J by 5 bases; unmatched bases: 11. The CDR3 contains 16 residues. CDR1 is SGHRS and CDR2 is YFSETQ in the germline V gene. Here the CDR3 reads CASSLDVQGGGTEAFF. The CDR3 nucleotides are TGCGCCAGCAGCTTAGACGTACAGGGGGGAGGGACTGAAGCTTTCTTT.

This clonotype has only a few counts. The chain links TRBV5-1 to TRBJ2-5; no clear D. This CDR3 is built from 13 residues. V lost 4 bases to trimming and J lost 4 bases, with 11 bases between them. Germline assignment: CDR1 SGHRS and CDR2 YFSETQ. The CDR3 is CASSGGEAETQYF. CDR3 coding DNA: TGCGCCAGCAGCGGCGGAGAGGCAGAGACCCAGTACTTC.

Ten or more counts support this clonotype. J is TRBJ2-7 and V is TRBV27; no reliable D call. CDR1 MNHEY and CDR2 SMNVEV come from the germline V gene (reference sequence). The V gene lost 4 bases and the J gene lost 2 bases, with 6 bases spanning the gap. There are 12 residues in the CDR3. The CDR3 loop reads CASSSSPYEQYF. The CDR3 DNA reads TGTGCCAGCAGTTCCTCCCCCTACGAGCAGTACTTC.

This clonotype came up a few times. The chain couples TRBV5-6 to TRBJ2-7, with a possible D match to TRBD1 (6 bases). V lost 5 bases and J 3 bases, leaving 18 bases between the germline ends. Germline CDR1 reads SGHDT; CDR2 reads YYEEEE. This CDR3 spans 15 amino acids. CDR3 nucleotide sequence: TGTGCCAGCAGACCTACGGGGACACCACTCTACGAGCAGTACTTC. This sequence encodes CASRPTGTPLYEQYF.

Turning to this clonotype: Without the conserved terminal phenylalanine or tryptophan, this CDR3 likely stems from a read error. The gene calls are TRBV28 and TRBJ2-1, with 9 bases fitting TRBD1. Germline assignment: CDR1 MDHEN and CDR2 SYDVKM. Trimming cost V 2 bases and J 4 bases; bases outside gene matches: 9. This CDR3 is 17 amino acids long. CDR3 region: CASSLDGTGLLYNEQFL. The CDR3 coding sequence is TGTGCCAGCAGTTTAGATGGGACAGGGCTCCTGTACAATGAGCAGTTCCTC.

This clonotype was counted only a few times. CDR3 sequence reads: CASSLWTSGGEETQYF. The CDR3, as DNA: TGTGCCAGCAGCCTATGGACTAGCGGGGGGGAAGAGACCCAGTACTTC. The rearrangement links TRBV3-1 to TRBJ2-5; 15 nucleotides match TRBD2. CDR3 length equals 16 residues. The ends lost 4 bases at V and 3 bases at J; junction bases unmatched: 3. Per the germline V gene, CDR1 is LGHDT and CDR2 is YNNKEL (reference sequence).

This clonotype was picked up many times. The chain has TRBV12-3 or TRBV12-4 and TRBJ1-1, with D tentatively TRBD1 (5 bases). Trimming removed 3 bases at V and 0 bases at J, with 8 bases between. This CDR3 has 14 residues. The CDR3 nucleotides read TGTGCCAGCAGTTTTGGCAGGGTGAACACTGAAGCTTTCTTT. This codes for CASSFGRVNTEAFF.

This clonotype was counted a few times. J is TRBJ2-3 and V is TRBV7-9, with D hard to call. V dropped 6 bases and J dropped 2 bases, with 9 bases sitting between them. CDR3 length: 13 amino acids. CDR1 is SEHNR, CDR2 FQNEAQ, per germline (reference sequence). CDR3 sequence: CASSTLATDTQYF. DNA for the CDR3: TGTGCCAGCAGTACCTTGGCCACAGATACGCAGTATTTT.

The table lists this clonotype with a few counts. This chain uses TRBV3-1 with TRBJ1-1; D ambiguous. Germline CDR1 and CDR2: LGHDT and YNNKEL (reference sequence). This CDR3 has 14 amino acids. V was cut by 4 bases and J by 1 base, with 10 bases left in between. The CDR3 sequence: CASSRLLRNTEAFF. Here the CDR3 DNA reads TGTGCCAGCAGCCGATTGTTGAGGAACACTGAAGCTTTCTTT.